Below are 25 T cell receptor beta chains sequenced from a single sample in a study of shared clonotypes between healthy human individuals (dated by TCRdb to 2020 to 2021). Library creation used the immunoSEQ multiplex PCR assay. TCRdb obtained this table from immuneACCESS and retained in-frame rearrangements with V and J assigned. These tables miss some clones; where compared with another copy, unresolved V genes account for less than half of the shortfall, and the remainder is unexplained. The sample table records more than 900,000 clones; roughly 74% of these occur just once. Under 0.8% of the sample is taken by the ten largest. Sequencing input: memory CD4+ T cells from PBMCs. This sample's cell subset or site label indicates: CD45RA-negative fraction. These receptor sequences come from a man between 18 and 35 years old in good health. Some clones in this sample may be carry-over from other donors' samples.

The rearrangement links TRBV6-1 to TRBJ2-5; the D is unclear. The CDR3 contains 12 residues. Germline V gene data show CDR1 as MNHNS and CDR2 as SASEGT. V was shortened by 10 bases and J by 4 bases, with 13 bases between the two germline ends. The CDR3 here is CATTAQSETQYF. The CDR3 coding sequence is TGTGCCACCACGGCCCAGTCAGAGACCCAGTACTTC.

This clone was seen only a few times. The chain links TRBV11-2 to TRBJ2-6; D uncertain. Germline CDR1 SGHAT, CDR2 FQNNGV. V lost 6 bases, J lost 4 bases, and 7 bases lay in between. The CDR3 length is 13 residues. The CDR3 is CASRPPGANVLTF. The CDR3 DNA is TGTGCCAGCAGACCACCCGGGGCCAACGTCCTGACTTTC.

CDR3 loop: CASSTTQGYEQYF. CDR3 sequence (DNA): TGTGCCAGTAGTACCACACAGGGCTACGAGCAGTACTTC. This sequence joins TRBV19 and TRBJ2-7; D perhaps matches TRBD1 (6 bases). CDR3 length equals 13 residues. V lost 4 bases and J lost 3, with 10 bases in between. Germline CDR1 LNHDA, CDR2 SQIVND (reference sequence). Full variable domain (outside the CDR3, taken from reference TRBV19 and TRBJ2-7): DGGITQSPKYLFRKEGQNVTLSCEQNLNHDAMYWYRQDPGQGLRLIYYSQIVNDFQKGDIAEGYSVSREKKESFPLTVTSAQKNPTAFYLCASSTTQGYEQYFGPGTRLTVT.

The rearrangement links TRBV30 to TRBJ2-3, with a tentative D call TRBD2 (6 bases). The CDR3 is 13 residues long. Germline V gene data show CDR1 as GTSNPN and CDR2 as SVGIG (reference sequence). The ends were cut back, 4 bases at V and 1 base at J, with 9 bases in the middle. The DNA of the CDR3 is TGTGCCTGGATCCCTAGCGGCACAGATACGCAGTATTTT. This sequence encodes CAWIPSGTDTQYF.

This chain connects TRBV2 to TRBJ1-2, with D uncertain. V lost 8 bases, J lost 6 bases, and 22 bases lay in between. CDR1 and CDR2 (germline): SNHLY, FYNNEI. The CDR3 has 15 residues. In nucleotides, the CDR3 is TGTGCCAGCCTAGAAACGGAACAGCTCGGAGATGGCTACACCTTC. It codes for CASLETEQLGDGYTF.

V is TRBV25-1 and J is TRBJ2-3, with TRBD2 identical over 8 bases. In germline, CDR1 is MGHDK, CDR2 SYGVNS. V trimming: 11 bases; J trimming: 4 bases; junction bases outside the gene matches: 8. This CDR3 is 13 amino acids long. This CDR3 is CAAIGGGPDTQYF. The DNA of the CDR3 is TGTGCCGCCATCGGGGGGGGCCCAGATACGCAGTATTTT.

A word on this clone: This likely reflects a read error, since a far larger clone is one base away. In the same sample, other DNA sequences code for this CDR3. V and J are TRBV7-9 and TRBJ2-3; D is ambiguous. Between the trimmed V and J ends, which lost 5 bases and 4 bases, there was a span of 4 bases. Germline CDR1 reads SEHNR; CDR2 reads FQNEAQ (reference sequence). The CDR3 consists of 11 residues. This CDR3 is CASSRADTQYF. CDR3 nucleotide sequence: TGTGCCAGCAGCCGGGCAGATACGCAGTATTTT.

V usage is TRBV28 and J usage is TRBJ2-7, with D unresolved. The CDR3 runs to 14 residues. The V gene lost 1 base and the J gene lost 7 bases, with 14 bases spanning the gap. CDR1 and CDR2 from the germline V gene are MDHEN and SYDVKM. The CDR3 loop reads CASSLSVGKREQYF. CDR3 DNA sequence: TGTGCCAGCAGTTTATCGGTGGGGAAGAGGGAGCAGTACTTC.

This clone was seen more than once but under ten times. The chain uses TRBV5-4 and TRBJ1-2, with unresolved D. Trimming pared 0 bases from V and 0 bases from J, leaving 6 bases between. CDR3 length equals 14 residues. Germline CDR1 SGHNT, CDR2 YYREEE (reference sequence). This chain's CDR3 is CASSLDGTNYGYTF. CDR3 DNA: TGTGCCAGCAGCTTGGATGGCACTAACTATGGCTACACCTTC.

This clone has only one observation. This chain connects TRBV15 to TRBJ2-5; D remains ambiguous. V was shortened by 8 bases and J by 5 bases, with 18 bases between the two germline ends. This CDR3 spans 14 amino acids. Germline CDR1 and CDR2: LNHNV and YYDKDF (reference sequence). CDR3 protein: CATSWSTTRETQYF. The CDR3 DNA reads TGTGCCACCTCCTGGAGTACGACGCGGGAGACCCAGTACTTC.

The gene calls are TRBV9 and TRBJ2-1; 9 nucleotides agree with TRBD2. Germline V gene sequence: CDR1 SGDLS, CDR2 YYNGEE. The CDR3 is 15 amino acids. With 2 bases clipped from V and 3 bases from J, the junction kept 3 bases outside the gene matches. CDR3: CASSVGTSNYNEQFF. The DNA for the CDR3 is TGTGCCAGCAGCGTCGGGACTAGCAACTACAATGAGCAGTTCTTC.

The chain links TRBV28 to TRBJ1-5; perhaps TRBD1 as D (5 bases). V lost 11 bases and J 3 bases, leaving 14 bases between the germline ends. CDR3 length: 13 residues. Germline V CDR1 and CDR2: MDHEN, SYDVKM. CDR3 protein: CASIAGPNQPQHF. As DNA, the CDR3 is TGTGCCTCCATCGCAGGGCCCAATCAGCCCCAGCATTTT. The entire variable domain, with the rest obtained from reference TRBV28 and TRBJ1-5, is as follows: DVKVTQSSRYLVKRTGEKVFLECVQDMDHENMFWYRQDPGLGLRLIYFSYDVKMKEKGDIPEGYSVSREKKERFSLILESASTNQTSMYLCASIAGPNQPQHFGDGTRLSIL.

The gene calls are TRBV2 and TRBJ1-5; D is perhaps TRBD1 (6 bases). The V gene's germline CDR1 is SNHLY and CDR2 FYNNEI. The CDR3 runs 14 residues. Trimming left V 6 bases short and J 1 base short, with 10 bases between. The CDR3 nucleotides are TGTGCCAGCAGCAGGACAGCGAGCAATCAGCCCCAGCATTTT. It specifies CASSRTASNQPQHF.

In its sample, this clone was seen once. This chain links TRBV14 with TRBJ2-7, with 11 bases identical to TRBD2. Germline trimming cut 4 bases from V and 2 bases from J; bases unmatched to any gene: 10. The CDR3 length is 17 residues. The V gene's germline CDR1 is SGHDN and CDR2 FVKESK. As DNA, the CDR3 is TGTGCCAGCAGCCCTCGCGTGACTAGCGGGGACGCCTACGAGCAGTACTTC. Translated, it gives CASSPRVTSGDAYEQYF.

The chain links TRBV27 to TRBJ1-3, with D perhaps TRBD1 (5 bases). The germline gives CDR1 MNHEY, CDR2 SMNVEV (reference sequence). V lost 2 bases, J lost 0 bases, and 23 bases lay in between. The CDR3 extends over 20 amino acids. This CDR3 reads CASSLRDGRFGSGSGNTIYF. The CDR3 DNA reads TGTGCCAGCAGTTTAAGGGACGGCCGTTTTGGATCCGGCTCTGGAAACACCATATATTTT.

This clone has just one count. The chain joins TRBV18 to TRBJ2-1, with a tentative D call TRBD1 (6 bases). Between the trimmed V and J ends, which lost 4 bases and 2 bases, there was a span of 9 bases. This CDR3 has 14 residues. From germline, CDR1 is KGHSH and CDR2 LQKENI. As DNA, the CDR3 is TGTGCCAGCTCACAAACAGGGCCCTACAATGAGCAGTTCTTC. Translating it yields CASSQTGPYNEQFF.

This clone was seen many times. V usage is TRBV29-1 and J usage is TRBJ1-3, with D tentatively TRBD1 (5 bases). Trimming shortened V by 7 bases and J by 0 bases, and 13 bases separated the two germline ends. This CDR3 is built from 14 residues. Germline V gene lookup returns CDR1 SQVTM and CDR2 ANQGSEA. The CDR3 nucleotides are TGCAGCGCATCAGACAGAATCTCTGGAAACACCATATATTTT. This gives the protein CSASDRISGNTIYF.

The gene calls are TRBV25-1 and TRBJ1-5, with D possibly matching TRBD1 (6 bases). The CDR3 has 13 residues. Trimming shortened V by 5 bases and J by 4 bases, and 9 bases separated the two germline ends. Per the germline V gene, CDR1 is MGHDK and CDR2 is SYGVNS. CDR3 region: CASSRGGNQPQHF. The CDR3 DNA follows: TGTGCCAGCAGTCGAGGGGGAAATCAGCCCCAGCATTTT. The variable domain in full, completed from reference TRBV25-1 and TRBJ1-5, reads EADIYQTPRYLVIGTGKKITLECSQTMGHDKMYWYQQDPGMELHLIHYSYGVNSTEKGDLSSESTVSRIRTEHFPLTLESARPSHTSQYLCASSRGGNQPQHFGDGTRLSIL.

Points on this clone: Other DNA sequences from this sample encode an identical CDR3 as well. This chain links TRBV2 with TRBJ2-1, with 7 bases lining up with TRBD1. Germline trimming cut 4 bases from V and 0 bases from J; bases unmatched to any gene: 3. There are 15 residues in the CDR3. In germline, CDR1 is SNHLY, CDR2 FYNNEI. The CDR3 DNA reads as TGTGCCAGCAGTGGGGACAGTTACTCCTACAATGAGCAGTTCTTC. Residues: CASSGDSYSYNEQFF.

This clone was picked up a small number of times. This chain joins TRBV15 and TRBJ2-7; D gene ambiguous. The V and J ends lost 1 base and 3 bases respectively, with 13 bases between them. From germline, CDR1 is LNHNV and CDR2 YYDKDF (reference sequence). This CDR3 is built from 15 residues. As DNA, the CDR3 is TGTGCCACCAGCAGAGGGGTGGCGGAGAACTACGAGCAGTACTTC. Protein product: CATSRGVAENYEQYF. Supplemented by reference TRBV15 and TRBJ2-7, the full variable domain reads DAMVIQNPRYQVTQFGKPVTLSCSQTLNHNVMYWYQQKSSQAPKLLFHYYDKDFNNEADTPDNFQSRRPNTSFCFLDIRSPGLGDTAMYLCATSRGVAENYEQYFGPGTRLTVT.

The chain combines TRBV15 with TRBJ2-2; no firm D call. V lost 0 bases to trimming and J lost 7 bases, with 6 bases between them. The length of the CDR3 is 13 residues. The germline CDR1 and CDR2 sequences are LNHNV and YYDKDF (reference sequence). CDR3 protein: CATSRDLGGELFF. The DNA for the CDR3 is TGTGCCACCAGCAGAGATCTAGGCGGGGAGCTGTTTTTT.

The CDR3 DNA reads TGTGCCAGCAGTTGGGACAGGGTAAGAGAGACCCAGTACTTC. Translating it yields CASSWDRVRETQYF. This chain uses TRBV28 with TRBJ2-5; 9 bases match TRBD1. The CDR3 is made up of 14 amino acids. The V segment lost 4 bases and the J segment 4 bases; nucleotides outside the gene matches: 4. In germline, CDR1 is MDHEN, CDR2 SYDVKM.

V usage is TRBV11-2 and J usage is TRBJ1-3; D uncertain. The germline gives CDR1 SGHAT, CDR2 FQNNGV. V was clipped by 5 bases and J by 7 bases, with 15 bases between them. The CDR3 is 14 residues long. The CDR3 sequence is CASSTPTGWNTIYF. The CDR3 bases are TGTGCCAGCAGCACCCCCACCGGCTGGAACACCATATATTTT.

The chain has TRBV5-4 and TRBJ2-7; tentatively, D is TRBD2 (6 bases). Looked up from germline, CDR1 is SGHNT and CDR2 is YYREEE (reference sequence). The length of the CDR3 is 16 residues. The germline V and J ends were trimmed by 4 bases and 0 bases, with 17 bases remaining between them. The CDR3 DNA is TGTGCCAGCAGCGGGACCCGGGACTCCTCCTCCTACGAGCAGTACTTC. Translated, it gives CASSGTRDSSSYEQYF.

This clone came up once. The V and J genes are TRBV5-1 and TRBJ2-1; 7 nucleotides line up with TRBD1. Germline values: CDR1 SGHRS, CDR2 YFSETQ. CDR3 size: 16 residues. V shed 1 base, J shed 7 bases, and the junction held 11 bases outside the gene matches. The CDR3 loop is CASSLSGEGGWNEQFF. CDR3 DNA sequence: TGCGCCAGCAGCTTGTCAGGGGAAGGGGGCTGGAATGAGCAGTTCTTC.